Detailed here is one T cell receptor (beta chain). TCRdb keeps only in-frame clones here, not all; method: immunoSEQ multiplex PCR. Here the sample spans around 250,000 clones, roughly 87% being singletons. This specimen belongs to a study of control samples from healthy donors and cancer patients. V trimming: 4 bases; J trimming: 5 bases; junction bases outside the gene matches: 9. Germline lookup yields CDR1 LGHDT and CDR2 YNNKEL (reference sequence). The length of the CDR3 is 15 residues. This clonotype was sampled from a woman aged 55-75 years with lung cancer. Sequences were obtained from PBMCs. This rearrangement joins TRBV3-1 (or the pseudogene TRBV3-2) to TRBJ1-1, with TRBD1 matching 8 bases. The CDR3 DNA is TGTGCCAGCAGCCTGCAGGGGGCCGTAACTACTGAAGCTTTCTTT. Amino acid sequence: CASSLQGAVTTEAFF.